The source of this T cell receptor (beta chain) is a study of shared T cell receptors in the human thymus. TCRdb's table, derived via immunoSEQ multiplex PCR, lists solely in-frame clones and lacks some. The sample holds roughly 550,000 clones, around three quarters seen once. Per the germline V gene, CDR1 is SGHDT and CDR2 is YYEEEE. Germline trimming cut 4 bases from V and 5 bases from J; bases unmatched to any gene: 5. This CDR3 is 15 amino acids long. Another study also made use of these data, one on human thymus T cells. That source adds: There appeared to be biased usage of V and J genes in thymic and blood repertoires.

This clonotype originated in a boy in the first two years of life with a congenital heart defect. Sequencing input: thymocytes. The chain combines TRBV5-6 with TRBJ2-6; TRBD1 matches 8 bases. CDR3 DNA sequence: TGTGCCAGCAGCATAACAGGGGGGAGGGCCAACGTCCTGACTTTC. As protein: CASSITGGRANVLTF.